The rows below give T cell receptor beta chains drawn from one sample of a study of OX40 agonist ivuxolimab in advanced cancers. This table comes from immunoSEQ multiplex PCR, and its TCRdb copy is limited to in-frame clones, with some not included. The table has roughly 70,000 clones, 80% to 90% seen once. The sequences come from CD4+ or CD8+ T cells sorted from blood, collected in a trial of the OX40 agonist ivuxolimab. These TCRs come from an adult with an advanced solid tumor such as melanoma, head and neck, liver or kidney cancer. Each CDR3 is given with its conserved first and last residue. D genes are given only for firm matches.

V gene,D gene,J gene,CDR3 protein
TRBV30,NA,TRBJ2-1,CAWSVASAYNEQFF
TRBV15,TRBD1,TRBJ1-2,CATSRGRQGVEGYTF
TRBV7-2,TRBD1,TRBJ1-2,CASSLQTGDGYTF
TRBV7-9,TRBD2,TRBJ2-2,CASSPGGGNTGELFF
TRBV5-1,TRBD1,TRBJ1-4,CASRRTGTEKLFF
TRBV18,TRBD1,TRBJ1-5,CASSLDRGNQPQHF
TRBV4-3,TRBD1,TRBJ1-4,CASSRRKTGNEKLFF
TRBV2,TRBD1,TRBJ2-2,CASNSGDRLRELFF
TRBV19,TRBD2,TRBJ2-7,CASSRTSGGSYEQYF
TRBV6-1,NA,TRBJ2-3,CASSWQVSTDTQYF
TRBV9,NA,TRBJ2-1,CASSVEWDRSYNEQFF
TRBV5-5,TRBD2,TRBJ2-3,CASSLAGLAVTDTQYF
TRBV27,TRBD1,TRBJ1-2,CASSFSRQGPNYGYTF
TRBV7-8,TRBD1,TRBJ2-2,CASSLRDRVLGELFF
TRBV9,NA,TRBJ1-6,CASSHGGNSPLHF
TRBV28,NA,TRBJ2-3,CASSSFGQGTQYF
TRBV28,TRBD2,TRBJ2-7,CATSSGPTYEQYF
TRBV10-1,NA,TRBJ2-5,CASRDPGQGKETQYF